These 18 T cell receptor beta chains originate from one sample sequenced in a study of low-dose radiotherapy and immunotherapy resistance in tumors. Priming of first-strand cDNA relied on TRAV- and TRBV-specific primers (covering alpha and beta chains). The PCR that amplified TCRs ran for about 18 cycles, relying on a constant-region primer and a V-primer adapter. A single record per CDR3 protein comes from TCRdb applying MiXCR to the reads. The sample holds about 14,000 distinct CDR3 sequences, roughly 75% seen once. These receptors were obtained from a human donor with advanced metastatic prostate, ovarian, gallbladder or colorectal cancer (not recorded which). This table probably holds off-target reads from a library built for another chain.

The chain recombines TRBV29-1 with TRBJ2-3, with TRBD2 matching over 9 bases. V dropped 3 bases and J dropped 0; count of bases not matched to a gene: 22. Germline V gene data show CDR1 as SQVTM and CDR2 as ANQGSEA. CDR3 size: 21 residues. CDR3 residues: CSVDGIGERGAEYTSTDTQYF. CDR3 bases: TGCAGCGTTGATGGGATTGGGGAGCGGGGGGCCGAATACACTAGCACAGATACGCAGTATTTT.

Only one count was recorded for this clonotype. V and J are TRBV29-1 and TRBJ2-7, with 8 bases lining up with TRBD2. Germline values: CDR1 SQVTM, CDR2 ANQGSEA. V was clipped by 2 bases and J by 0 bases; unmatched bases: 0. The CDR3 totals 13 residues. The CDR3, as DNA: TGCAGCGTTGAAAGCGGGAGCTCCTACGAGCAGTACTTC. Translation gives CSVESGSSYEQYF.

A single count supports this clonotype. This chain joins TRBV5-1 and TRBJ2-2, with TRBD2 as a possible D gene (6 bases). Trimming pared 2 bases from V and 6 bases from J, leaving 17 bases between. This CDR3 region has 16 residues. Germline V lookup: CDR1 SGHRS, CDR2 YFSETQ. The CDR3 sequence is CASSFGGTTFSGELFF. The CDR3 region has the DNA TGCGCCAGCAGCTTTGGAGGGACGACGTTCTCCGGGGAGCTGTTTTTT. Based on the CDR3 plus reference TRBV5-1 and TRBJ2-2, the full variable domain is KAGVTQTPRYLIKTRGQQVTLSCSPISGHRSVSWYQQTPGQGLQFLFEYFSETQRNKGNFPGRFSGRQFSNSRSEMNVSTLELGDSALYLCASSFGGTTFSGELFFGEGSRLTVL.

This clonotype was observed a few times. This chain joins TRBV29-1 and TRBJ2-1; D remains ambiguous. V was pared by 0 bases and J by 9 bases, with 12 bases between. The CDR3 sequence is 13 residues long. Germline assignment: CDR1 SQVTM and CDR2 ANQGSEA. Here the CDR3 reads CSVEERSQAEQFF. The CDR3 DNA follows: TGCAGCGTTGAAGAACGCAGCCAGGCTGAGCAGTTCTTC.

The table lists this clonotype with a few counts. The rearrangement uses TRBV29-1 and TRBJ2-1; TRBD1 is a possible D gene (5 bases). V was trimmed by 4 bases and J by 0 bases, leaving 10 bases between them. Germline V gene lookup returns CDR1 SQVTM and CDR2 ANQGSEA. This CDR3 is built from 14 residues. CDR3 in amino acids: CSVVRTRSYNEQFF. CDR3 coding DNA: TGCAGCGTTGTGCGGACACGCTCCTACAATGAGCAGTTCTTC.

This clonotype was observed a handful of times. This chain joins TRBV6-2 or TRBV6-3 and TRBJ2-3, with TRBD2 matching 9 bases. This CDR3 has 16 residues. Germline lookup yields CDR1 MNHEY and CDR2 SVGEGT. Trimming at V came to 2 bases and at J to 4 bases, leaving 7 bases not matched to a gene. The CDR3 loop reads CASSYVLSGGSDTQYF. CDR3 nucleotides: TGTGCCAGCAGTTACGTGTTGAGCGGGGGGTCAGATACGCAGTATTTT.

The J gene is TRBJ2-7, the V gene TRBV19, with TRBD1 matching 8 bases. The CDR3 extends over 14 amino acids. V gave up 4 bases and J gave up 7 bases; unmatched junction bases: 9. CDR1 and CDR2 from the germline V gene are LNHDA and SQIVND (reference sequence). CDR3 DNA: TGTGCCAGTAGTACCATCCAGGGGGCTGAAGAGCAGTACTTC. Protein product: CASSTIQGAEEQYF.

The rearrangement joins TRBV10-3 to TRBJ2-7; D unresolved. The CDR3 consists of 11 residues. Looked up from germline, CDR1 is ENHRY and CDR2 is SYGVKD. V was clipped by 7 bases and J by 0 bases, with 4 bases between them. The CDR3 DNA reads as TGTGCCATCACCGACTCCTACGAGCAGTACTTC. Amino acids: CAITDSYEQYF.

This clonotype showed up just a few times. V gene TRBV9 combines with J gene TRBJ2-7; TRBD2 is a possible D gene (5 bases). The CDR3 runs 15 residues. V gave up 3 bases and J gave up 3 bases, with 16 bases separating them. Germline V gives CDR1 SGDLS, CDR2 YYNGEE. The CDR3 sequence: CASSATIGMGYEQYF. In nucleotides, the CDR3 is TGTGCCAGCAGCGCCACGATCGGGATGGGCTACGAGCAGTACTTC.

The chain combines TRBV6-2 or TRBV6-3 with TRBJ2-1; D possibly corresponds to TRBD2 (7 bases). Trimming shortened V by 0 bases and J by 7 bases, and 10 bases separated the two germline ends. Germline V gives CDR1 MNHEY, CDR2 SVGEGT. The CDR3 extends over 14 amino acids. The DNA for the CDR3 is TGTGCCAGCAGTTACTCGGGGGGGCCGAATGAGCAGTTCTTC. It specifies CASSYSGGPNEQFF.

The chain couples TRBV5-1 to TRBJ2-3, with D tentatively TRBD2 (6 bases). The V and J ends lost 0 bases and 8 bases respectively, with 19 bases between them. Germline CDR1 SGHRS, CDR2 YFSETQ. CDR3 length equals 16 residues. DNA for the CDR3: TGCGCCAGCAGCTTGGGGACACTCCTTAAGGGAGGTACGCAGTATTTT. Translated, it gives CASSLGTLLKGGTQYF.

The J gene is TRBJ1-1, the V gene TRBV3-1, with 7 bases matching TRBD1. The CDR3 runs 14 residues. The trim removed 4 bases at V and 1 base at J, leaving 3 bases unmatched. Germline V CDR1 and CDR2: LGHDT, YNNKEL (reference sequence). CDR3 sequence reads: CASSPYRGNTEAFF. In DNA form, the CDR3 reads TGTGCCAGCAGCCCCTACAGGGGGAACACTGAAGCTTTCTTT.

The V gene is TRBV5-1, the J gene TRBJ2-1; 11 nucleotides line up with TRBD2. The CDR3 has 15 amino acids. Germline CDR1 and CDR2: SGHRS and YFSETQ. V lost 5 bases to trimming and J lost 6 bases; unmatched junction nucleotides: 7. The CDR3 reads CASRRSGGASNEQFF. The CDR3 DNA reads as TGCGCCAGCAGACGTAGCGGGGGGGCCAGCAATGAGCAGTTCTTC. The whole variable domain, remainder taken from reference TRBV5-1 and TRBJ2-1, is KAGVTQTPRYLIKTRGQQVTLSCSPISGHRSVSWYQQTPGQGLQFLFEYFSETQRNKGNFPGRFSGRQFSNSRSEMNVSTLELGDSALYLCASRRSGGASNEQFFGPGTRLTVL.

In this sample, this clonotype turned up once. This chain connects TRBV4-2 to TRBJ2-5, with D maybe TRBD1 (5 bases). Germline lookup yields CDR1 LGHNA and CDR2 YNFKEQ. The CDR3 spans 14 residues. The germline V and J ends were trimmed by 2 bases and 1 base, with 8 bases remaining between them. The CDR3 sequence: CASSQFDSQETQYF. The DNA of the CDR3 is TGTGCCAGCAGCCAATTTGACAGCCAAGAGACCCAGTACTTC.

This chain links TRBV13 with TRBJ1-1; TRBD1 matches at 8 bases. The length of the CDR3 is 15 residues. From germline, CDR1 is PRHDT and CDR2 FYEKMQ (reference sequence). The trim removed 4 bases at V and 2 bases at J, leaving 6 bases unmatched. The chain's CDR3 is CASSSDRGFNTEAFF. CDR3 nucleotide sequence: TGTGCCAGCAGCTCTGACAGGGGCTTTAACACTGAAGCTTTCTTT.

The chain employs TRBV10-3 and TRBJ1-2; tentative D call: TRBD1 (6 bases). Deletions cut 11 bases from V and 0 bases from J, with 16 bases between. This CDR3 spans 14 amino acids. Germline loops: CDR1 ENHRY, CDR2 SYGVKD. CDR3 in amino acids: CASSKEGANYGYTF. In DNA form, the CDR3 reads TGTGCCTCGTCCAAGGAGGGGGCTAACTATGGCTACACCTTC.

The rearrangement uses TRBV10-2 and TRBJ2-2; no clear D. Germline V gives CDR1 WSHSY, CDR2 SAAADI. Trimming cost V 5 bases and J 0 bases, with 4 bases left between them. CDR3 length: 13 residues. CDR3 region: CASSTTNTGELFF. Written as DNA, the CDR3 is TGCGCCAGCAGTACCACGAACACCGGGGAGCTGTTTTTT.

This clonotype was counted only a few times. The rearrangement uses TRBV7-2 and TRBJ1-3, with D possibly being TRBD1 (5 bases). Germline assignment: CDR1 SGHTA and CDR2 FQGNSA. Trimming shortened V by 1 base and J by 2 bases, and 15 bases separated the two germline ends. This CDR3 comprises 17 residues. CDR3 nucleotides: TGTGCCAGCAGCTTAGGTGGGGGGGGGTACACTGGAAACACCATATATTTT. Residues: CASSLGGGGYTGNTIYF.